This T cell receptor (beta chain) was documented in a study of T cells in Graves' hyperthyroidism and ophthalmopathy. Study-level information: Staff took peripheral blood when the initial diagnosis was made, before any treatment began.

Trimming at V came to 3 bases and at J to 5 bases, leaving 5 bases not matched to a gene. The CDR3 is made up of 15 amino acids. The germline CDR1 and CDR2 sequences are LNHDA and SQIVND (reference sequence). Researchers took RNA transcripts and amplified the TCR beta CDR3 regions from them. First-round RT-PCR with HTBI primers amplified the TCR CDR3 region. TCRdb passed the multiplex PCR reads through MiXCR, listing each CDR3 protein once. The sample includes around 620,000 distinct CDR3 sequences, 14% of them seen just once. The study, taken as a whole, reports: A median about 6 months before onset, the model predicted ophthalmopathy. Blood also showed most of the thyroid clonotypes that were expanded above 0.001.

A remark on this clonotype: No antigen is known for it.

The study excluded patients with uncontrolled infection, other autoimmune disease, pregnancy or lactation. The sample was blood. This clonotype was sampled from a young woman with Graves' ophthalmopathy. V and J are TRBV19 and TRBJ1-2; 11 bases line up with TRBD1. This chain's CDR3 is CASSMGTGGMYGYTF. CDR3 sequence (DNA): TGTGCCAGTAGTATGGGGACAGGGGGAATGTATGGCTACACCTTC.